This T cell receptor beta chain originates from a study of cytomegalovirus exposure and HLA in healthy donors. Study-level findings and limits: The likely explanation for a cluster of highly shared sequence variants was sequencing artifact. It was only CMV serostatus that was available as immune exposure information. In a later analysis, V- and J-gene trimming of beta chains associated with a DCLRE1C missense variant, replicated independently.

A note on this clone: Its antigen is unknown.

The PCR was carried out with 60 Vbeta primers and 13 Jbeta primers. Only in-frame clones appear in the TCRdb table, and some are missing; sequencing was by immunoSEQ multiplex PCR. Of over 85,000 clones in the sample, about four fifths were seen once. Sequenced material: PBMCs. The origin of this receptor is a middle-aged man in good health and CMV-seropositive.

The CDR3 spells CASGTARTNYGYTF. DNA of the CDR3: TGTGCCAGTGGGACAGCTAGAACCAACTATGGCTACACCTTC. The chain combines TRBV28 with TRBJ1-2; the match to TRBD1 covers 7 bases. The ends lost 9 bases at V and 2 bases at J; junction bases unmatched: 9. The CDR3 runs 14 residues. Germline V lookup: CDR1 MDHEN, CDR2 SYDVKM.